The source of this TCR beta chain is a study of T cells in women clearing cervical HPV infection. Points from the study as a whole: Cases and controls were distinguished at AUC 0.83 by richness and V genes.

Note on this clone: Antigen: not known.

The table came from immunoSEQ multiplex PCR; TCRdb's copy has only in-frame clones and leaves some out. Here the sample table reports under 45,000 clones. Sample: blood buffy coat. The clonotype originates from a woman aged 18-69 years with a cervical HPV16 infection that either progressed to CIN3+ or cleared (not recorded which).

CDR3 bases read: TGTGCCAGTAGTCACAGGGGTAATGAG. Translated, it gives CASSHRGNE. Given in full, the CDR3 is CASSHRGNEQFF. The V call is TRBV19, the J call TRBJ2-1; 7 bases agree with TRBD1. The sequenced fragment ends 3 residues before the CDR3 boundary, so the rest is inferred from the germline J gene. This CDR3 region has 12 residues. Germline lookup yields CDR1 LNHDA and CDR2 SQIVND (reference sequence). The junction had 2 bases not matched to a gene; V was cut back by 5 bases and J by 7 bases.